This T cell receptor (beta chain) was obtained from a study of T cell repertoires in cytomegalovirus infection. Study at large: The authors used CMV epitopes that were HLA-C-restricted (recently identified) and HLA-B-restricted (well studied). From public TCR beta signatures came an indication of both CMV infection and matching HLA type.

V was pared by 0 bases and J by 0 bases, with 5 bases of the junction left unmatched. Looked up from germline, CDR1 is SGHNT and CDR2 is YYREEE (reference sequence). The CDR3 is 20 amino acids. In its sample, this clonotype was seen a few times. Its target is unknown. A single record per CDR3 protein comes from TCRdb applying MiXCR to the reads. The sample records about 830,000 distinct CDR3 sequences, 32% being singletons. General study results and limits: HLA-C-restricted CMV clonotypes gave the most frequent clonotype in two of eight donors.

The receptor's source is a human donor in good health (CMV status not recorded). Some clones in this sample may be carry-over from other donors' samples. The chain joins TRBV5-4 to TRBJ2-6, with 14 bases that match TRBD2. Source: cultured CD8+ T cells from PBMCs, taken from culture after CMV antigen stimulation. CDR3 sequence reads: CASSLGLAGGLVSGANVLTF. Written as DNA, the CDR3 is TGTGCCAGCAGCTTGGGACTAGCGGGGGGGCTGGTCTCTGGGGCCAACGTCCTGACTTTC.